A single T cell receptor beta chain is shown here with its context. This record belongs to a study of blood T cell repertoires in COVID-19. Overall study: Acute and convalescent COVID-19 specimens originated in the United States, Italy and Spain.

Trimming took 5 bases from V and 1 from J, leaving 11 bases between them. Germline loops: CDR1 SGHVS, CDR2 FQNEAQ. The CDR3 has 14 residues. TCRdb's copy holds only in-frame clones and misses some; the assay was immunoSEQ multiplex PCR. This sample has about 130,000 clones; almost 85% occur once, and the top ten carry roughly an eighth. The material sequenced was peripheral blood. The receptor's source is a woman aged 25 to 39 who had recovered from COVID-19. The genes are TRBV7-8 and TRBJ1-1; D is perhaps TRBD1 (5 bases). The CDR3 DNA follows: TGTGCCAGCAGCCCCAGGGCCGAGAACACTGAAGCTTTCTTT. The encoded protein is CASSPRAENTEAFF.